These T cell receptor beta chains were read from a single sample in a study of response to subunit inactivated influenza vaccine. TCRdb itself ran the RT-PCR reads through MiXCR, one entry per CDR3 protein. Of more than 700,000 distinct CDR3 sequences detected, over 20% appear once; the ten largest clones hold 10% to 13%. Sequences were derived from PBMCs from blood, sampled more than 4 days after vaccination. These receptors were collected from a man in his forties or fifties who received an inactivated influenza vaccine. Both conserved end residues are part of each CDR3. A D gene is named only where the DNA matches it firmly.

D gene	V gene	J gene	CDR3 protein
-	TRBV7-2	TRBJ2-1	CASSLSVPYNEQFF
TRBD2	TRBV4-2	TRBJ2-7	CASSPGQTSGGTYEQYF
-	TRBV7-9	TRBJ2-3	CASSPLPGGPGTDTQYF
TRBD1	TRBV9	TRBJ1-2	CASSVEWTGEYGYTF
-	TRBV12-3/TRBV12-4	TRBJ2-7	CASRPNHSYEQYF
-	TRBV29-1	TRBJ2-5	CSLRFGRETQYF
TRBD1	TRBV20-1	TRBJ1-2	CSVGDRGDYGYTF
-	TRBV29-1	TRBJ2-6	CSVANSGANVLTF
TRBD2	TRBV20-1	TRBJ2-3	CSATSGGILDTQYF
-	TRBV4-2	TRBJ2-1	CASSQDMAGWYNEQFF
TRBD1	TRBV2	TRBJ2-1	CALSLPGQWGLYSYNEQFF
TRBD2	TRBV24-1	TRBJ2-1	CATSVTGGSNEQFF
TRBD1	TRBV28	TRBJ1-1	CASRTTGGRNTEAFF
-	TRBV24-1	TRBJ1-2	CATSDFASGYTF
TRBD2	TRBV9	TRBJ2-3	CASSVEGRGADTQYF
-	TRBV7-6	TRBJ2-2	CASSPKGQNTGELFF
TRBD1	TRBV10-3	TRBJ2-1	CAISPSPGQGYNEQFF
-	TRBV12-3/TRBV12-4	TRBJ1-3	CASSLPRGGVILSGNTIYF
-	TRBV15	TRBJ2-7	CATSRNRDRYYEQYF
-	TRBV6-1	TRBJ1-1	CATGRGWLGSYTEAFF
-	TRBV7-6	TRBJ1-1	CASSLRGYDTEAFF
-	TRBV20-1	TRBJ1-2	CSARGYGYTF
TRBD2	TRBV2	TRBJ2-7	CASSPTSGSRYEQYF
TRBD1	TRBV5-1	TRBJ2-1	CASKVAGGFDEQFF
TRBD2	TRBV10-3	TRBJ2-5	CATRTSGQETQYF
-	TRBV7-9	TRBJ2-7	CASSLGSGTGSEQYF
-	TRBV30	TRBJ1-1	CAWSQTVEVFF
-	TRBV4-1	TRBJ2-3	CASSQIGLRTDTQYF
-	TRBV7-9	TRBJ1-4	CASSFGRDGSEKLFF
-	TRBV20-1	TRBJ2-2	CSARVSGTGELFF
-	TRBV27	TRBJ1-1	CASSLSIWGRRNTEAFF
-	TRBV28	TRBJ2-3	CASNLRTDTQYF
TRBD2	TRBV6-6	TRBJ2-4	CASMGGTKNIQYF
-	TRBV5-1	TRBJ1-1	CASSLAELRISNTEAFF
-	TRBV5-1	TRBJ2-1	CASSLVRTAPGEQFF
-	TRBV3-1	TRBJ1-4	CASSLRNEKLFF
TRBD2	TRBV7-8	TRBJ2-3	CASIPGLAGADTQYF
-	TRBV20-1	TRBJ2-3	CSAGRPGTDTQYF
TRBD1	TRBV3-1	TRBJ2-1	CASGRQGYNEQFF
TRBD1	TRBV5-5	TRBJ1-1	CASSLGRGRGTEAFF
TRBD2	TRBV12-3/TRBV12-4	TRBJ2-3	CASSLTSGTTDTQYF
TRBD1	TRBV24-1	TRBJ1-2	CATSEHGQGVYGYTF
TRBD2	TRBV12-3/TRBV12-4	TRBJ2-5	CASSFPQTSGDEQETQYF
TRBD2	TRBV20-1	TRBJ2-7	CSARGSLAGEQYF
TRBD1	TRBV10-3	TRBJ2-6	CAITGQGAISGANVLTF
TRBD1	TRBV12-3/TRBV12-4	TRBJ2-5	CASSPGTDQETQYF
-	TRBV5-1	TRBJ1-1	CASSLAAVSEAFF
-	TRBV7-9	TRBJ2-7	CASSIYQDRLYEQYF
-	TRBV12-3/TRBV12-4	TRBJ2-7	CASGRKFDEQYF
-	TRBV7-2	TRBJ2-3	CASSLDVTQYF
TRBD2	TRBV7-2	TRBJ2-5	CASSQGLAGRETQYF
TRBD1	TRBV20-1	TRBJ2-4	CSASGPTGNAQYF
TRBD1	TRBV28	TRBJ2-7	CASSLGGTGFYEQYF
TRBD2	TRBV7-2	TRBJ2-1	CASSLSGTSGYNEQFF
-	TRBV10-3	TRBJ2-3	CAISASVVTQYF